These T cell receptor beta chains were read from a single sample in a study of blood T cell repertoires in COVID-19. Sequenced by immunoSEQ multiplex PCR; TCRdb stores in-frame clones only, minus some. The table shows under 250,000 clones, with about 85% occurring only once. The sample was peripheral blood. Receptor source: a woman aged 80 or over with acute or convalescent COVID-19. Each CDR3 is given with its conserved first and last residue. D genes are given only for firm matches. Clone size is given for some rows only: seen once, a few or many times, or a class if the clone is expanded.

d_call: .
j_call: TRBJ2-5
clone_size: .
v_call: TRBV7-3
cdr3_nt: TGTGCCAGCAGCACCCTAGCGTCGGAGACCCAGTACTTC
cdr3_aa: CASSTLASETQYF

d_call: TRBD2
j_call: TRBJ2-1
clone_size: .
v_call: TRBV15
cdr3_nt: TGTGCCACCAGCAGAGAACCTAGCGGGAAAGGGTCCTACAATGAGCAGTTCTTC
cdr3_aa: CATSREPSGKGSYNEQFF

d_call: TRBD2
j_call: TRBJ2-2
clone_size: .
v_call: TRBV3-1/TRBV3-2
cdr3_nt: TGTGCCAGCAGCCTCCCGGGGGGGGCCACCGGGGAGCTGTTTTTT
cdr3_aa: CASSLPGGATGELFF

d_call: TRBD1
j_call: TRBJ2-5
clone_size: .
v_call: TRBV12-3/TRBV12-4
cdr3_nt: TGTGCCAGCAGTTTTCAGGGGGCGGAGACCCAGTACTTC
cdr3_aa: CASSFQGAETQYF

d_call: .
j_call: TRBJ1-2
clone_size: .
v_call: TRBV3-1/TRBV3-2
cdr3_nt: TGTGCCAGCAGCCAAGACCAAGTAGCCAACTTC
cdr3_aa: CASSQDQVANF

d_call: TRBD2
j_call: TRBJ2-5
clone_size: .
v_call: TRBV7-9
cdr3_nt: TGTGCCAGCAGCTTAGGCGGGGGCCAAGAGACCCAGTACTTC
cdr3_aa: CASSLGGGQETQYF

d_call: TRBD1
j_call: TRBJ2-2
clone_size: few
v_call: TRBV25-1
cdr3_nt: TGTGCCAGCACCCTGACAGGGGTCCACACCGGGGAGCTGTTTTTT
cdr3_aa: CASTLTGVHTGELFF

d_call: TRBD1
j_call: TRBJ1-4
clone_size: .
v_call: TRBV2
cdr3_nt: TGTGCCAGCAGTCTCGGACAGGGGGTAGGTCGACTGTTTTTT
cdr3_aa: CASSLGQGVGRLFF

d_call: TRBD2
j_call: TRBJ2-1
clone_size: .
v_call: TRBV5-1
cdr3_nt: TGCGCCAGCAGCTTACTGGGACTAGCGATCGATGAGCAGTTCTTC
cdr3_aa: CASSLLGLAIDEQFF

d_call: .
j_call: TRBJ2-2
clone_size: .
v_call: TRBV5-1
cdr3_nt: TGCGCCAGCAGCTTGATTTCAGGGTCCGGGGAGCTGTTTTTT
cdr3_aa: CASSLISGSGELFF

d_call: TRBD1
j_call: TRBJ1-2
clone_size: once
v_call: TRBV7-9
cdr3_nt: TGTGCCAGCAGCCTTGGGACAGGGATGAACTATGGCTACACCTTC
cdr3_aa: CASSLGTGMNYGYTF

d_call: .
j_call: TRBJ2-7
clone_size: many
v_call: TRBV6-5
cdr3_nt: TGTGCCAGCAGTTATGGGCAGGGCGACGAGCAGTACTTC
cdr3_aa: CASSYGQGDEQYF

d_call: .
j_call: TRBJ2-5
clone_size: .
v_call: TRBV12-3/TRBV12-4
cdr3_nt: TGTGCCAGCAGTTCCCAGGGGCGAGAGACCCAGTACTTC
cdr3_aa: CASSSQGRETQYF

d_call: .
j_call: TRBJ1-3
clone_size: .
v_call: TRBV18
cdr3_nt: TGTGCCAGCTCTCTACAGGACACTGGAAACACCATATATTTT
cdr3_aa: CASSLQDTGNTIYF

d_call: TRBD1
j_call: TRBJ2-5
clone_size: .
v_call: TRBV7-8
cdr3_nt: TGTGCCAGCAGCCCTATATTGGGAAGACAGGGGATGGGGGTAGGGTACTTC
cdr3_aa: CASSPILGRQGMGVGYF

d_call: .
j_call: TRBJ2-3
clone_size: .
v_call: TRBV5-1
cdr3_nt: TGCGCCAGCAGCCCGGAGGACCGAGCCACAGATACGCAGTATTTT
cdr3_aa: CASSPEDRATDTQYF

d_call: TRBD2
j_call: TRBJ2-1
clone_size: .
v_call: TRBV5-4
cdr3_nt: TGTGCCAGCAGCTTGGTGGGGGGGAGGTACAATGAGCAGTTCTTC
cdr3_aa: CASSLVGGRYNEQFF

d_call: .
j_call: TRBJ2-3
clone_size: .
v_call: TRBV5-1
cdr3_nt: TGCGCCAGCAGCTTCTCGGGGGACCGCACAGATACGCAGTATTTT
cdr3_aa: CASSFSGDRTDTQYF

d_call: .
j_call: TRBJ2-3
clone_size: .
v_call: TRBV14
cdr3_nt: TGTGCCAGCAGCACAGGCTGGGGAGATACGCAGTATTTT
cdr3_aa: CASSTGWGDTQYF

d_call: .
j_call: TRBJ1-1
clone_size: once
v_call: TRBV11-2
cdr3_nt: TGTGCCAGCAGCTTGGCCCAGAGGGTGGAAGCTTTCTTT
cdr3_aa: CASSLAQRVEAFF